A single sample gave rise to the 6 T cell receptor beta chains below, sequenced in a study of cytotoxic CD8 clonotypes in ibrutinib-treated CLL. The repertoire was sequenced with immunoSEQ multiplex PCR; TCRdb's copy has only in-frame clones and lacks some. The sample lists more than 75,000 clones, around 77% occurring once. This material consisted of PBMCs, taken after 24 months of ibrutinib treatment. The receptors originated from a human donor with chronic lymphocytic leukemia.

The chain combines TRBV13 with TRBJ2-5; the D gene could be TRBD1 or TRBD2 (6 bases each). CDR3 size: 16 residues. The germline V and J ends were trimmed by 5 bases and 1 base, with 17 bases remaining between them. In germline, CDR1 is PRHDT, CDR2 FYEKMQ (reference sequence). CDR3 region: CASSTPGAGLQETQYF. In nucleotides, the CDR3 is TGTGCCAGCAGCACCCCGGGGGCGGGGCTCCAAGAGACCCAGTACTTC.

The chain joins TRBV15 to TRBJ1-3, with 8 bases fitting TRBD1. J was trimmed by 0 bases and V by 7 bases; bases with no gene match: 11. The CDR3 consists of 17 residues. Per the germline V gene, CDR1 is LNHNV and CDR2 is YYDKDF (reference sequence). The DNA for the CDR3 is TGTGCCACCAACAAGGGACAGGTGCCTTTCTCTGGAAACACCATATATTTT. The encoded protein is CATNKGQVPFSGNTIYF.

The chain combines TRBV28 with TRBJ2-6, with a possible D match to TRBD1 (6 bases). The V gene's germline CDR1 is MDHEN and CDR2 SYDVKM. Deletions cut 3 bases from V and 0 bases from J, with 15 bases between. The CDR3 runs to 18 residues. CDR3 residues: CASSFGTILLSGANVLTF. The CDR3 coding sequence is TGTGCCAGCAGTTTTGGGACAATCCTCCTCTCTGGGGCCAACGTCCTGACTTTC.

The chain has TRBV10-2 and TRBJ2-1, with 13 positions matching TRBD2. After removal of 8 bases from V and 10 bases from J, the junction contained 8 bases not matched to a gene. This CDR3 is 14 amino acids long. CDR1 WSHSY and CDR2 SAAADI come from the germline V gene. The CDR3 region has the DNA TGCGCCAGCTCGACTAGCGGGAGGTCGGGCGAGCAGTTCTTC. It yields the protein CASSTSGRSGEQFF.

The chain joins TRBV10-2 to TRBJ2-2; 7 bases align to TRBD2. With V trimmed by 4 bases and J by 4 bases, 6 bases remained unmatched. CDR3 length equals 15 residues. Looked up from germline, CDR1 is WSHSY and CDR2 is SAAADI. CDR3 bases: TGCGCCAGCAGTGCGGGCGGGAGAGGCACCGGGGAGCTGTTTTTT. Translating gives CASSAGGRGTGELFF.

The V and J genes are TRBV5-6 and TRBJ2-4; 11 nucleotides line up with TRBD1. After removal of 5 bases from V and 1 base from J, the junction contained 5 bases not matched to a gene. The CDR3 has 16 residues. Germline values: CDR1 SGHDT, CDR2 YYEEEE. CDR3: CASSGQGAWAKNIQYF. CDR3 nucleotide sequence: TGTGCCAGCAGTGGACAGGGGGCTTGGGCCAAAAACATTCAGTACTTC.